This T cell receptor (beta chain) was profiled in a study of T cells in Graves' hyperthyroidism and ophthalmopathy. Findings and limits, study-wide: Within blood appeared most thyroid clonotypes that had expanded above 0.001. Through a model of 13 V-J features, ophthalmopathy was separated from stable hyperthyroidism.

Individuals with ophthalmopathy presented a Clinical Activity Score of at least 3, a NOSPECS grade of at least 4 and a duration under 3 months. Uncontrolled infection, other autoimmune disease, pregnancy or lactation disqualified patients from enrolment. What was amplified from RNA transcripts were TCR beta CDR3 regions. The TCR CDR3 was amplified in a first-round RT-PCR using the HTBI primer set. TCRdb reanalysed the multiplex PCR reads using MiXCR and keeps one entry per CDR3 protein. Altogether 450,000 to 650,000 distinct CDR3 sequences are present, 12% to 15% being singletons, with the ten largest covering approximately 6.4%. This clonotype was found many times. Its antigen remains unidentified. The CDR3 spans 16 residues. The V and J ends lost 1 base and 6 bases, in that order; junction bases with no gene match: 9. Germline CDR1 MNHEY, CDR2 SVGEGT.

Sequenced input: blood. The chain uses TRBV6-2 or TRBV6-3 and TRBJ2-3; 8 bases align to TRBD2. This TCR derives from a woman under 30 with Graves' ophthalmopathy. The CDR3 DNA sequence: TGTGCCAGCAGTTACTTTGTAGCGGGATCGGGGGATACGCAGTATTTT. This translates into CASSYFVAGSGDTQYF.